The 2 T cell receptor beta chains given below trace back to one sample, sequenced in a study of shared clonotypes between healthy human individuals. Generated by immunoSEQ multiplex PCR, the TCRdb table keeps only in-frame clones and is missing some. There are some 2 million clones in the sample; roughly 94% occur only once, and about 1.1% lies in the top ten. Naive-designated CD8 cells lacked CD45RO, were positively enriched for CCR7, and omitted terminally differentiated effector memory CD45RA+ cells. The sequenced sample was naive CD8+ T cells sorted from blood. Receptors were obtained from a man aged 18 to 29 in good health.

The J gene is TRBJ1-2, the V gene TRBV9; no clear D. CDR3 length: 16 amino acids. V shed 4 bases and J shed 0 bases, with 16 bases lying between them. The germline gives CDR1 SGDLS, CDR2 YYNGEE. Written as DNA, the CDR3 is TGTGCCAGCAGCAATTCGGGTGGCGGAGCTAACTATGGCTACACCTTC. Its protein product is CASSNSGGGANYGYTF.

The V gene is TRBV5-1, the J gene TRBJ2-7; 9 positions match TRBD1. The junction had 5 bases not matched to a gene; V was cut back by 3 bases and J by 4 bases. CDR3 length equals 14 residues. Germline CDR1 and CDR2: SGHRS and YFSETQ. CDR3 amino acids: CASSWGTGFYEQYF. The CDR3, as DNA: TGCGCCAGCAGCTGGGGGACAGGGTTTTACGAGCAGTACTTC.